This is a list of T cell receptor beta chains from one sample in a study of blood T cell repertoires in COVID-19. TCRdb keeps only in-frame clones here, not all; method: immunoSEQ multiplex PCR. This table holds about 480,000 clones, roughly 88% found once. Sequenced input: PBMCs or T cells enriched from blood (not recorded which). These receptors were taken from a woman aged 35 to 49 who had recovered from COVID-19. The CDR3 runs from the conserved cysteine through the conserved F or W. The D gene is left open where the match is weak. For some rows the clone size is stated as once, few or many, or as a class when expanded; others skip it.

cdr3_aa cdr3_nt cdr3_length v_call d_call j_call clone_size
CASGTSGSSYNEQFF TGTGCCAGTGGGACTAGCGGGAGCTCCTACAATGAGCAGTTCTTC 15 TRBV19 TRBD2 TRBJ2-1 .
CASSPPAGVNTGELFF TGCGCCAGCAGCCCACCAGCGGGAGTAAATACCGGGGAGCTGTTTTTT 16 TRBV4-3 TRBD2 TRBJ2-2 .
CATRDRSTGELFF TGTGCCACCCGAGACAGGTCCACCGGGGAGCTGTTTTTT 13 TRBV10-3 . TRBJ2-2 once
CAWKPGQPTDTQYF TGTGCCTGGAAACCCGGACAGCCAACAGATACGCAGTATTTT 14 TRBV30 . TRBJ2-3 .
CASSPIAGGHNEQFF TGCGCCAGCAGCCCGATAGCGGGAGGACACAATGAGCAGTTCTTC 15 TRBV4-3 TRBD2 TRBJ2-1 .
CASSLTGTGAGFGYTF TGTGCCAGCTCATTAACCGGGACAGGGGCCGGATTTGGCTACACCTTC 16 TRBV18 TRBD1 TRBJ1-2 .
CASSSRIEETQYF TGTGCCAGCAGTTCTCGAATAGAAGAGACCCAGTACTTC 13 TRBV12-3/TRBV12-4 . TRBJ2-5 .
CASSRDRVETQYF TGTGCCAGCAGCAGGGACAGGGTGGAGACCCAGTACTTC 13 TRBV13 TRBD1 TRBJ2-5 .
CASSQRLDRGSGNTIYF TGTGCCAGCAGCCAAAGGCTAGACAGGGGCTCTGGAAACACCATATATTTT 17 TRBV3-1/TRBV3-2 TRBD1 TRBJ1-3 .
CASSIVPGNQPQHF TGTGCCAGTAGTATAGTCCCAGGGAATCAGCCCCAGCATTTT 14 TRBV19 . TRBJ1-5 .
CASSRDRYNEQFF TGTGCCAGCAGCAGGGACAGATACAATGAGCAGTTCTTC 13 TRBV6-5 TRBD1 TRBJ2-1 once
CASSPGVSTEAFF TGTGCCAGCAGTCCAGGGGTGAGCACTGAAGCTTTCTTT 13 TRBV12-3/TRBV12-4 . TRBJ1-1 .
CASSLGPGYGYTF TGTGCCAGCAGTTTAGGGCCTGGCTATGGCTACACCTTC 13 TRBV27 . TRBJ1-2 .
CASSLDGALGSTGELFF TGTGCCAGCAGCTTAGATGGGGCACTCGGTTCTACTGGGGAGCTGTTTTTT 17 TRBV11-3 . TRBJ2-2 .
CASSRTDYNEQFF TGTGCCAGCAGCCGGACAGATTACAATGAGCAGTTCTTC 13 TRBV27 . TRBJ2-1 once
CASSEGRRQGLYEQYF TGTGCCAGCAGTGAAGGGAGGAGGCAGGGGCTGTACGAGCAGTACTTC 16 TRBV2 . TRBJ2-7 .
CASSTRTGTSNQPQHF TGTGCCAGTAGTACCCGGACAGGAACAAGCAATCAGCCCCAGCATTTT 16 TRBV19 TRBD1 TRBJ1-5 .
CASSRTPDTDTQYF TGTGCCAGCAGCAGGACTCCTGACACAGATACGCAGTATTTT 14 TRBV6-5 . TRBJ2-3 .
CASSTGTGGRYGYTF TGTGCCAGCTCCACCGGGACAGGGGGGAGATATGGCTACACCTTC 15 TRBV18 TRBD1 TRBJ1-2 .
CASSYGRGGNEQYF TGTGCCAGCAGTTACGGTCGGGGGGGTAACGAGCAGTACTTC 14 TRBV6-5 TRBD2 TRBJ2-7 .
CASILLGGDGYTF TGTGCCAGCATCTTGCTTGGGGGCGATGGCTACACCTTC 13 TRBV6-5 . TRBJ1-2 many
CSVESYGYTF TGCAGCGTTGAGAGCTATGGCTACACCTTC 10 TRBV29-1 . TRBJ1-2 .
CASRRTADQPQHF TGTGCCAGCAGGAGGACAGCGGATCAGCCCCAGCATTTT 13 TRBV6-5 . TRBJ1-5 .
CASSYSGLAGAETQYF TGTGCCAGCAGTTACTCCGGACTAGCAGGCGCCGAGACCCAGTACTTC 16 TRBV6-5 TRBD2 TRBJ2-5 .
CASAQTQSTDTQYF TGTGCCAGCGCGCAGACTCAAAGCACAGATACGCAGTATTTT 14 TRBV18 . TRBJ2-3 .